This entry describes one T cell receptor beta chain. Libraries were prepared by immunoSEQ multiplex PCR; TCRdb keeps only in-frame clonotypes and omits some of them. The repertoire consists of about 70,000 clones, with just under 95% occurring once and the leading ten covering approximately 0.4%. The data are from a study of technical replicates of blood from a few donors. Trimming stripped 4 bases from V and 4 bases from J, with 16 bases between. CDR1 and CDR2 (germline): SGHDN, FVKESK. CDR3 length: 15 residues. The source of this sequence is a human donor in good health. Source material: T cells isolated from PBMCs. This sequence joins TRBV14 and TRBJ2-5, with D maybe TRBD2 (5 bases). CDR3 bases: TGTGCCAGCAGCCCAAACTTAGGTGCGGGAGAGACCCAGTACTTC. Its protein is CASSPNLGAGETQYF.